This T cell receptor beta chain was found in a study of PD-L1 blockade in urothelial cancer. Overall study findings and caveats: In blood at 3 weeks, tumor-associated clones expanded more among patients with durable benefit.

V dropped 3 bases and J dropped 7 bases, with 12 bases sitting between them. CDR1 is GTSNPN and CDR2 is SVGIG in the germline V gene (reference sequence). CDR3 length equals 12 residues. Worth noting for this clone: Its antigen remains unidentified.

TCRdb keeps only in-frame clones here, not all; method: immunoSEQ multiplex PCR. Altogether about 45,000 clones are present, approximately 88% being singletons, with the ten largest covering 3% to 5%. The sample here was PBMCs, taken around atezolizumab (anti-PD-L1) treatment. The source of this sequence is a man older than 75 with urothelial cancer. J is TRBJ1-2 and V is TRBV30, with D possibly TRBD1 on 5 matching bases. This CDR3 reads CAWSVTESGYTF. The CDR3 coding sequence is TGTGCCTGGAGCGTGACAGAGTCTGGCTACACCTTC.